These 22 T cell receptor beta chains came from one sample sequenced in a study of T cell repertoires in ileal Crohn's disease. Described time point: neoterminal ileum biopsy at postoperative endoscopy, about 6 months after surgery. This table comes from immunoSEQ multiplex PCR, and its TCRdb copy is limited to in-frame clones, with some not included. The data show 55,000 to 65,000 clones, approximately 88% seen once. The specimen sequenced was ileal tissue. Source of these receptors: an adult with Crohn's disease.

The chain is built from TRBV20-1 and TRBJ1-1; D remains unclear. This CDR3 is built from 11 residues. The germline CDR1 and CDR2 sequences are DFQATT and SNEGSKA (reference sequence). Between the trimmed V and J ends, which lost 0 bases and 6 bases, there was a span of 5 bases. CDR3 protein: CSARDSPEAFF. CDR3 in DNA: TGCAGTGCTAGAGACAGTCCTGAAGCTTTCTTT.

The rearrangement joins TRBV6-6 to TRBJ2-7; TRBD2 matches at 15 bases. With 5 bases clipped from V and 2 bases from J, the junction kept 1 base outside the gene matches. This CDR3 is built from 15 residues. Looked up from germline, CDR1 is MNHNY and CDR2 is SVGAGI (reference sequence). The CDR3 coding sequence is TGTGCCAGCAGTAGGACTAGCGGGAGGGCCTACGAGCAGTACTTC. Translated, it gives CASSRTSGRAYEQYF.

Written as DNA, the CDR3 is TGTGCCAGCAGTGTGGTAGGGGGAGGGCTCACAGATACGCAGTATTTT. This codes for CASSVVGGGLTDTQYF. This chain joins TRBV6-1 and TRBJ2-3; D may be TRBD2 (7 bases). The CDR3 loop spans 16 amino acids. Trimming pared 4 bases from V and 2 bases from J, leaving 16 bases between. Germline V gene sequence: CDR1 MNHNS, CDR2 SASEGT.

This clone was seen just once. The CDR3 loop is CASSPTSPSLETHEQYF. CDR3 bases: TGTGCCAGCTCACCAACCTCCCCTAGCCTCGAAACCCACGAGCAGTACTTC. J is TRBJ2-7 and V is TRBV18, with a weak D call TRBD2 (5 bases). Germline V gene sequence: CDR1 KGHSH, CDR2 LQKENI. The V end lost 2 bases, the J end lost 5 bases, and 22 bases lay between the germline ends. CDR3 length: 17 amino acids.

The V and J genes are TRBV18 and TRBJ1-1; 9 nucleotides line up with TRBD1. The V segment lost 8 bases and the J segment 3 bases; nucleotides outside the gene matches: 4. The CDR3 loop spans 13 amino acids. The germline CDR1 and CDR2 sequences are KGHSH and LQKENI. The CDR3 loop reads CASGQGRDTEAFF. The CDR3 nucleotides read TGTGCCAGCGGACAGGGGCGAGACACTGAAGCTTTCTTT.

The rearrangement uses TRBV2 and TRBJ1-5; the D gene is possibly TRBD1 (6 bases). The CDR3 sequence is 16 residues long. Trimming cost V 2 bases and J 4 bases, with 15 bases left between them. In germline, CDR1 is SNHLY, CDR2 FYNNEI. The CDR3 DNA sequence: TGTGCCAGCAGTGAATACGGTCAGGGGTTGAATCAGCCCCAGCATTTT. This sequence encodes CASSEYGQGLNQPQHF.

The V call is TRBV2, the J call TRBJ1-4; D is unresolved. V lost 4 bases and J lost 6, with 9 bases in between. The CDR3 contains 13 residues. Germline assignment: CDR1 SNHLY and CDR2 FYNNEI. The CDR3 nucleotides are TGTGCCAGCAGTGCAGGTCGTGATGAAAAACTGTTTTTT. This gives the protein CASSAGRDEKLFF.

The sample holds one count of this clone. As DNA, the CDR3 is TGCGCCAGCAGCTTGAGACAGGGAGAGACCCAGTACTTC. Amino acid sequence: CASSLRQGETQYF. The V and J genes are TRBV5-1 and TRBJ2-5, with 7 bases lining up with TRBD1. The CDR3 runs 13 residues. Germline CDR1 and CDR2: SGHRS and YFSETQ. With V trimmed by 1 base and J by 4 bases, 1 base remained unmatched.

The rearrangement uses TRBV9 and TRBJ1-2; D is uncertain. V was cut by 0 bases and J by 3 bases, with 9 bases left in between. The CDR3 sequence is 14 residues long. The germline CDR1 and CDR2 sequences are SGDLS and YYNGEE. Written as DNA, the CDR3 is TGTGCCAGCAGCGTAGACCAACTGCACTATGGCTACACCTTC. This gives the protein CASSVDQLHYGYTF.

The chain employs TRBV5-6 and TRBJ2-5; 7 nucleotides align to TRBD2. The CDR3 extends over 17 amino acids. The germline CDR1 and CDR2 sequences are SGHDT and YYEEEE. Trimming cost V 5 bases and J 2 bases; bases outside gene matches: 15. The CDR3 sequence is CASSYPRLGAGQETQYF. The CDR3 nucleotides read TGTGCCAGCAGTTACCCCCGGCTTGGAGCGGGGCAAGAGACCCAGTACTTC.

The chain joins TRBV29-1 to TRBJ2-1, with D maybe TRBD1 (6 bases). The CDR3 has 15 residues. Trimming stripped 7 bases from V and 6 bases from J, with 22 bases between. Germline CDR1 reads SQVTM; CDR2 reads ANQGSEA. Here the CDR3 reads CSGIRGEGSGNEQFF. The CDR3 DNA is TGCAGCGGAATCAGGGGTGAAGGATCGGGCAATGAGCAGTTCTTC.

The chain couples TRBV14 to TRBJ2-2; TRBD1 might be the D (6 bases). V shed 3 bases and J shed 7 bases, with 21 bases lying between them. CDR1 is SGHDN and CDR2 is FVKESK in the germline V gene. The CDR3 sequence is 17 residues long. The CDR3 protein is CASSQLNDRFRGGELFF. CDR3 coding DNA: TGTGCCAGCAGCCAGTTAAACGACAGGTTTCGTGGCGGGGAGCTGTTTTTT.

J is TRBJ2-5 and V is TRBV11-2, with D tentatively TRBD1 (6 bases). V was pared by 5 bases and J by 3 bases, with 22 bases between. CDR1 and CDR2 (germline): SGHAT, FQNNGV. CDR3 size: 17 residues. The CDR3 DNA follows: TGTGCCAGCAGCCTTAACGCCCTTAGGGACATTGAAGAGACCCAGTACTTC. It encodes CASSLNALRDIEETQYF.

The chain couples TRBV28 to TRBJ1-5; the D is unclear. Germline CDR1 reads MDHEN; CDR2 reads SYDVKM. Trimming cost V 6 bases and J 4 bases, with 10 bases left between them. The CDR3 totals 13 residues. The chain's CDR3 is CASSTGSNQPQHF. The CDR3 DNA reads as TGTGCCAGCAGCACCGGTTCGAATCAGCCCCAGCATTTT.

The chain has TRBV2 and TRBJ1-2, with D unclear. Germline loops: CDR1 SNHLY, CDR2 FYNNEI. V was shortened by 4 bases and J by 4 bases, with 16 bases between the two germline ends. CDR3 size: 15 residues. CDR3 amino acids: CASSARGVPSYGYTF. The CDR3 DNA sequence: TGTGCCAGCAGTGCCCGGGGAGTCCCTAGCTATGGCTACACCTTC.

This chain connects TRBV7-9 to TRBJ1-3; D possibly corresponds to TRBD1 (5 bases). Trimming took 10 bases from V and 3 from J, leaving 13 bases between them. The germline V gene encodes CDR1 SEHNR and CDR2 FQNEAQ (reference sequence). This CDR3 is built from 13 residues. As DNA, the CDR3 is TGTGCCACCCAGGGCATCGATGGAAACACCATATATTTT. It encodes CATQGIDGNTIYF.

This clone was counted a single time. This chain links TRBV28 with TRBJ2-5, with TRBD1 matching 7 bases. CDR1 and CDR2 (germline): MDHEN, SYDVKM. The CDR3 runs to 13 residues. The V segment lost 6 bases and the J segment 5 bases; nucleotides outside the gene matches: 6. For the CDR3, the DNA is TGTGCCAGCAGCCTGACAGGGTGGGAGACCCAGTACTTC. The encoded protein is CASSLTGWETQYF. Full variable domain (rest looked up from reference TRBV28 and TRBJ2-5): DVKVTQSSRYLVKRTGEKVFLECVQDMDHENMFWYRQDPGLGLRLIYFSYDVKMKEKGDIPEGYSVSREKKERFSLILESASTNQTSMYLCASSLTGWETQYFGPGTRLLVL.

This chain joins TRBV30 and TRBJ1-2; 10 nucleotides align to TRBD1. The CDR3 covers 13 residues. The germline V gene has CDR1 GTSNPN and CDR2 SVGIG (reference sequence). Germline trimming cut 3 bases from V and 7 bases from J; bases unmatched to any gene: 5. CDR3 bases: TGTGCCTGGAGACGACAGGGGGCCAGTGGCTACACCTTC. Amino acid sequence: CAWRRQGASGYTF.

V usage is TRBV28 and J usage is TRBJ1-1, with 10 positions matching TRBD1. The CDR3 has 16 residues. V shed 5 bases and J 1 base; nucleotides not matched to a gene: 7. The germline gives CDR1 MDHEN, CDR2 SYDVKM. This chain's CDR3 is CASSPARTGGNTEAFF. DNA of the CDR3: TGTGCCAGCAGTCCGGCGAGGACAGGGGGGAACACTGAAGCTTTCTTT.

This sequence joins TRBV6-1 and TRBJ2-7; 7 bases align to TRBD1. J lost 2 bases, V lost 4 bases, and 8 bases had no gene match. The CDR3 extends over 15 amino acids. The V gene's germline CDR1 is MNHNS and CDR2 SASEGT. CDR3 bases: TGTGCCAGCAGTGCTACTCCGGGACAGCCCTACGAGCAGTACTTC. This codes for CASSATPGQPYEQYF.

The chain couples TRBV27 to TRBJ1-5, with 7 bases that match TRBD1. J gave up 0 bases and V 5 bases, and 10 bases lay outside the gene matches. Germline CDR1 is MNHEY and CDR2 is SMNVEV (reference sequence). The CDR3 sequence is 17 residues long. The CDR3 coding sequence is TGTGCCAGCAGTCCCAGGACAGGAGTGATTAGCAATCAGCCCCAGCATTTT. Amino acids: CASSPRTGVISNQPQHF.

Remarks on this clone: The CDR3 does not end in the conserved phenylalanine or tryptophan, so this is likely a read error. It is unclear where the CDR3 begins or ends on the DNA, so no DNA is shown, and the CDR3 is as TCRdb lists it. The V call is TRBV6-1, the J call TRBJ2-7; the table's D call TRBD2 went unverified against the DNA. CDR1 and CDR2 (germline): MNHNS, SASEGT. The length of the CDR3 is 11 amino acids, counting both ends. This CDR3 is CASRQSGDSRL.